This T cell receptor beta chain was found in a study of blood T cell repertoires in COVID-19. TCRdb's table, derived via immunoSEQ multiplex PCR, lists solely in-frame clones and lacks some. The repertoire has about 270,000 clones, 84% of them found once; the top ten carry around 9.2%. The CDR3 runs 17 residues. Unmatched junction bases numbered 11, after V lost 5 bases and J lost 1 base. Per the germline V gene, CDR1 is MDHEN and CDR2 is SYDVKM. The genes are TRBV28 and TRBJ2-3, with TRBD1 matching 8 bases. The sample comprised peripheral blood. The TCR was taken from a human donor in a cohort sampled during active COVID-19. CDR3 sequence: CASSAPVQGAGTDTQYF. The CDR3, as DNA: TGTGCCAGCAGTGCCCCGGTCCAGGGGGCCGGCACAGATACGCAGTATTTT.